This T cell receptor beta chain appears in the sequencing data of a study of post-analysis software for immune sequencing data. Study-wide results and caveats: Relative to controls, patients had about five TRBV segments at higher frequency, with TRBV5-6, TRBV5-1 and TRBV20-1 among these. Controls showed significantly higher normalized Chao1 diversity than did multiple sclerosis patients. Same-batch samples co-clustered strongly by F measure.

This CDR3 contains 13 residues. V dropped 5 bases and J dropped 6 bases, with 13 bases sitting between them. Unique molecular identifiers had been added to the TCR beta cDNA libraries. Each CDR3 protein gets one entry after TCRdb re-called the PCR reads with MiXCR. The data show under 200,000 distinct CDR3 sequences, 29% seen once. This clonotype occurred many times. The antigen is not known. The chain joins TRBV12-3 or TRBV12-4 to TRBJ1-2; D not certain. The receptor was isolated from a girl aged 2-17 years with multiple sclerosis. The sequencing sample was made of blood. This CDR3 is CASSPLAWNGYTF. The DNA of the CDR3 is TGTGCCAGCAGTCCCCTGGCTTGGAATGGCTACACCTTC.